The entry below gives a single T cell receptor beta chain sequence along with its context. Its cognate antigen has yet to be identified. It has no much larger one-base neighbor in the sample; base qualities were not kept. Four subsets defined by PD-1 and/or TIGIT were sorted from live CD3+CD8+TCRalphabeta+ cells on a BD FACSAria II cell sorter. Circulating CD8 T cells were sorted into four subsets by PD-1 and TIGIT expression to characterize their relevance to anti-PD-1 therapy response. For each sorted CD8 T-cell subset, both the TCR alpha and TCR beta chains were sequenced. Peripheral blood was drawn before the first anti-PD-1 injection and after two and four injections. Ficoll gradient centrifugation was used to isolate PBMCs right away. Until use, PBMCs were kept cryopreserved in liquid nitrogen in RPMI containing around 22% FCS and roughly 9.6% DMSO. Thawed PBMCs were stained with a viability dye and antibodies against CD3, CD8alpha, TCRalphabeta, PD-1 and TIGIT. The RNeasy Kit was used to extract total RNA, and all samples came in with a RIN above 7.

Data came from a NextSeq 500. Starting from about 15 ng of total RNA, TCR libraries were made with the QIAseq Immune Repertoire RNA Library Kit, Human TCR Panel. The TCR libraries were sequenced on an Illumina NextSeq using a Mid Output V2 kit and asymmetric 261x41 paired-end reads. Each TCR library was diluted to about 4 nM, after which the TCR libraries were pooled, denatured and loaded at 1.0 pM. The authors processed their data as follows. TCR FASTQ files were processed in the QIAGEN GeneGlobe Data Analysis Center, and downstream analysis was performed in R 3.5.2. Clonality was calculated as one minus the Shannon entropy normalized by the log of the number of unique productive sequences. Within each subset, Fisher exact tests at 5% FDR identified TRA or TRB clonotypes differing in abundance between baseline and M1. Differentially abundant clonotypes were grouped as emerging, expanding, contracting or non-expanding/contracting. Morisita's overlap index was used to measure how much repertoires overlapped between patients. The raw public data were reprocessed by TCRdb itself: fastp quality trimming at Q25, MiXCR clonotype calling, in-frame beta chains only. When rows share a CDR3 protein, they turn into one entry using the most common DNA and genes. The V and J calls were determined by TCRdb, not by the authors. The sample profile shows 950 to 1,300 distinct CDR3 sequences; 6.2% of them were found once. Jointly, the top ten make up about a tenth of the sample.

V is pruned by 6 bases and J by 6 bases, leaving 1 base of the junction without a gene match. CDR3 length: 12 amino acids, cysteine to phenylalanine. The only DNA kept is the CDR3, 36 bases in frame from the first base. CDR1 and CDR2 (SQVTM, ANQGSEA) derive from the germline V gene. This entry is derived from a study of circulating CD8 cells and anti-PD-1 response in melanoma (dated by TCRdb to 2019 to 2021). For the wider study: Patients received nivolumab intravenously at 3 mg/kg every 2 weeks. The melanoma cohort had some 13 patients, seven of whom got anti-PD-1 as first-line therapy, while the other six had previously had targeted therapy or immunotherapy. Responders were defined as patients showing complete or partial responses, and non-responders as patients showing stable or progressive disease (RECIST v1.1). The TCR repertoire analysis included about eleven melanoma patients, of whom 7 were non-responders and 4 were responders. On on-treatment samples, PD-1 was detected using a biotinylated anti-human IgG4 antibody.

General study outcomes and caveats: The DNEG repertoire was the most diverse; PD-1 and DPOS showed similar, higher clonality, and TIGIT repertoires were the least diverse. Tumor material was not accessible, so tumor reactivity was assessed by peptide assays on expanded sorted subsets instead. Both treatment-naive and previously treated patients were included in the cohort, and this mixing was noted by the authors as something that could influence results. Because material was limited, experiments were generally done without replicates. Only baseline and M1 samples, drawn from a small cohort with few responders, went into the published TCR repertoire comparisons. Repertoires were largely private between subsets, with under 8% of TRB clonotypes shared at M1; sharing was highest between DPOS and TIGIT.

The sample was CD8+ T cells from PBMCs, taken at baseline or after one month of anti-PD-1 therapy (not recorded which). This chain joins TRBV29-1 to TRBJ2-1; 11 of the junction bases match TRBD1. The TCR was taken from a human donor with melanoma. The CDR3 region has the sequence CSVGTGGNEQFF. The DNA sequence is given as TGCAGCGTGGGGACAGGGGGCAATGAGCAGTTCTTC.